This paragraph covers one T cell receptor (beta chain) sequence. The sample comes from a study of blood T cell repertoires in COVID-19. Overall study context: From the United States, Italy and Spain came samples of acute and convalescent COVID-19. In each case, the material was cDNA or gDNA derived from T cells, B-cell-depleted T cells, or PBMCs.

How the authors handled the data: Nucleated cell counts were estimated from reference gene primer amplification. The table came from immunoSEQ multiplex PCR; TCRdb's copy has only in-frame clones and leaves some out. From that table come the V and J calls and clone size; the DNA was used to work out D and trimming. The repertoire holds under 45,000 clones, with approximately 91% as singletons. There are 14 residues in the CDR3. From germline, CDR1 is MDHEN and CDR2 SYDVKM. The ends were cut back, 3 bases at V and 5 bases at J, with 13 bases in the middle. V is TRBV28 and J is TRBJ1-1; TRBD1 might be the D (6 bases). This TCR was sampled from a man in his fifties or sixties with active or convalescent COVID-19. The sample comprised peripheral blood. The CDR3 region is CASSFFGGLTEAFF. CDR3 bases: TGTGCCAGCAGTTTTTTTGGGGGCTTGACTGAAGCTTTCTTT.